The next 4 T cell receptor beta chains were all read from a single sample in a study of blood T cell repertoires in COVID-19. TCRdb's copy holds only in-frame clones and misses some; the assay was immunoSEQ multiplex PCR. The sample lists under 200,000 clones; around nine tenths were seen once. The sample consisted of peripheral blood. The receptor source for this set is a woman aged 80 or older with COVID-19, enrolled during active disease.

In DNA, the CDR3 is TGTGCCAGCAGCCTAAACGCCCCTTCGACAGTAATCCCGCTTTCACCCCTCCACTTT. Its translation is CASSLNAPSTVIPLSPLHF. The chain links TRBV7-2 to TRBJ1-6, with D maybe TRBD1 (5 bases). Germline assignment: CDR1 SGHTA and CDR2 FQGNSA. V was cut by 5 bases and J by 9 bases, with 29 bases left in between. The CDR3 has 19 amino acids.

V gene TRBV9 combines with J gene TRBJ2-6, with D tentatively TRBD2 (6 bases). The CDR3 loop spans 15 amino acids. Trimming removed 4 bases at V and 5 bases at J, with 13 bases between. Per the germline V gene, CDR1 is SGDLS and CDR2 is YYNGEE. CDR3 sequence: CASSRELMRANVLTF. In nucleotides, the CDR3 is TGTGCCAGCAGCCGGGAGCTGATGAGGGCCAACGTCCTGACTTTC.

This chain connects TRBV6-5 to TRBJ1-5; TRBD1 aligns across 10 bases. CDR3 size: 15 residues. Germline V gene sequence: CDR1 MNHEY, CDR2 SVGAGI. The V and J ends lost 7 bases and 6 bases, in that order; junction bases with no gene match: 9. The CDR3 nucleotides read TGTGCCAGCACCCAGACAGGGGGCGCTGGTCAGCCCCAGCATTTT. Translating it yields CASTQTGGAGQPQHF.

This clone was detected only a few times. This rearrangement joins TRBV28 to TRBJ1-5; no clear D gene. This CDR3 has 13 amino acids. The germline gives CDR1 MDHEN, CDR2 SYDVKM. Trimming shortened V by 7 bases and J by 3 bases, and 10 bases separated the two germline ends. CDR3 sequence (DNA): TGTGCCAGCATAGAGAGCAACAATCAGCCCCAGCATTTT. It encodes CASIESNNQPQHF.